This is a list of T cell receptor beta chains from one sample in a study of PD-1 blockade in classical Hodgkin lymphoma. Here immunoSEQ multiplex PCR was the method, and the copy in TCRdb shows in-frame clones only, minus some. Found here are almost 3,000 clones, roughly 60% of them singletons; the top ten hold around a third. The source material was CD8+ T cells from blood, sampled at baseline. These receptors all stem from a human donor with classical Hodgkin lymphoma. Both conserved end residues are part of each CDR3. A D gene is named only where the DNA matches it firmly. Part of the rows lack a size; the others show once, few, many or a class for expanded clones.

>TRBV9|14|TRBJ2-2|-|-
CASSAGSNTGELFF
TGTGCCAGCAGCGCTGGGAGTAACACCGGGGAGCTGTTTTTT
>TRBV27|16|TRBJ2-7|few|-
CASRPSVRDSNYEQYF
TGTGCCAGCAGGCCGTCCGTTAGGGATTCTAACTACGAGCAGTACTTC
>TRBV5-5|14|TRBJ1-1|-|-
CASSLEGLITEAFF
TGTGCCAGCAGCTTAGAGGGCTTGATTACTGAAGCTTTCTTT
>TRBV19|15|TRBJ2-6|-|-
CASSILGDWANVLTF
TGTGCCAGTAGTATCCTCGGGGACTGGGCCAACGTCCTGACTTTC
>TRBV6-4|16|TRBJ2-3|few|TRBD2
CASSAGTSGHTDTQYF
TGTGCCAGCAGTGCCGGGACTAGCGGACACACAGATACGCAGTATTTT
>TRBV28|17|TRBJ2-7|-|TRBD1
CASSPRVGDRGSYEQYF
TGTGCCAGCAGTCCTCGAGTGGGGGACAGGGGATCCTACGAGCAGTACTTC
>TRBV20-1|11|TRBJ2-1|-|-
CSAPLGNEQFF
TGCAGTGCTCCGCTAGGCAATGAGCAGTTCTTC
>TRBV19|13|TRBJ2-3|-|-
CASSIWSTDTQYF
TGTGCCAGTAGTATTTGGAGCACAGATACGCAGTATTTT
>TRBV6-1|14|TRBJ2-1|-|TRBD2
CASSPTTSGNEQFF
TGTGCCAGCAGCCCTACTACTAGCGGCAATGAGCAGTTCTTC
>TRBV29-1|19|TRBJ2-5|-|TRBD2
CSVETGTSGRAESQETQYF
TGCAGCGTGGAAACCGGGACTAGCGGGAGGGCCGAGAGCCAAGAGACCCAGTACTTC
>TRBV4-1|14|TRBJ2-1|-|-
CASSQGRRVDEQFF
TGCGCCAGCAGCCAAGGTCGCAGGGTGGATGAGCAGTTCTTC
>TRBV5-1|16|TRBJ1-4|-|TRBD1
CASSAPGGTENEKLFF
TGCGCCAGCAGCGCCCCCGGGGGGACAGAAAATGAAAAACTGTTTTTT
>TRBV27|17|TRBJ2-1|-|-
CASSLFPLSSSYNEQFF
TGTGCCAGCAGTTTATTCCCCTTAAGCAGCTCCTACAATGAGCAGTTCTTC
>TRBV7-9|16|TRBJ2-6|-|-
CASSAYGRSGANVLTF
TGTGCCAGCAGCGCTTACGGCAGGTCTGGGGCCAACGTCCTGACTTTC
>TRBV2|15|TRBJ2-1|few|-
CASSPEAGQYNEQFF
TGTGCCAGCAGTCCGGAAGCGGGACAGTACAATGAGCAGTTCTTC
>TRBV28|15|TRBJ2-1|-|-
CASRRGPPLYNEQFF
TGTGCCAGCAGACGGGGACCACCCCTTTACAATGAGCAGTTCTTC
>TRBV11-2|16|TRBJ2-7|-|-
CAIPLRAGASSYEQYF
TGTGCCATCCCCCTAAGGGCAGGGGCCTCCTCCTACGAGCAGTACTTC
>TRBV10-2|17|TRBJ1-6|-|TRBD1
CASMTGQGTQPGSPLHF
TGCGCCAGCATGACTGGACAGGGCACCCAGCCGGGTTCACCCCTCCACTTT
>TRBV5-5|14|TRBJ2-1|-|-
CASGLWGVYNEQFF
TGTGCCAGCGGGCTGTGGGGGGTCTACAATGAGCAGTTCTTC
>TRBV27|15|TRBJ2-3|-|-
CASSLSGSRTDTQYF
TGTGCCAGCAGTTTATCCGGGTCGCGCACAGATACGCAGTATTTT
>TRBV28|16|TRBJ2-5|-|-
CASSLSRTGRGETQYF
TGTGCCAGCAGTTTATCTAGGACAGGGAGGGGAGAGACCCAGTACTTC
>TRBV13|17|TRBJ2-2|once|TRBD2
CASSFWIAGGNTGELFF
TGTGCCAGCAGCTTTTGGATAGCGGGAGGAAACACCGGGGAGCTGTTTTTT
>TRBV20-1|10|TRBJ2-1|-|-
CSAIHNEQFF
TGCAGTGCTATTCACAATGAGCAGTTCTTC
>TRBV30|12|TRBJ2-1|-|-
CAWRTPYNEQFF
TGTGCCTGGAGGACCCCGTACAATGAGCAGTTCTTC
>TRBV27|15|TRBJ2-7|-|-
CASSLTAPGPYEQYF
TGTGCCAGCAGTTTAACGGCCCCGGGACCCTACGAGCAGTACTTC
>TRBV2|16|TRBJ2-1|-|TRBD2
CASSAGLLAGYTEQFF
TGTGCCAGCAGTGCCGGGCTCCTAGCGGGATATACTGAGCAGTTCTTC